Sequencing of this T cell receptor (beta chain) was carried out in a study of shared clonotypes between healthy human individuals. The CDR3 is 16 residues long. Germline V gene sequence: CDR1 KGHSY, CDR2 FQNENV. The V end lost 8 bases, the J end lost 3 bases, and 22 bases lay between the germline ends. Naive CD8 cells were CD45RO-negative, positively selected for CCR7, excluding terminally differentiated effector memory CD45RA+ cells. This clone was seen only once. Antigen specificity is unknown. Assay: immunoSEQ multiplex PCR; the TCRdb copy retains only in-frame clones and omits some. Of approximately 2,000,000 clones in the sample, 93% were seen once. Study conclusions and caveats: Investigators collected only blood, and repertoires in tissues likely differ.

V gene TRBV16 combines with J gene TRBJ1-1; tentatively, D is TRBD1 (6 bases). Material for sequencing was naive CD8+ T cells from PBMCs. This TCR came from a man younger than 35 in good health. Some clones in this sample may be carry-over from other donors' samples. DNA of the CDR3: TGTGCCAGCGATCCCGGAGGGTGGGGGCGTGACACTGAAGCTTTCTTT. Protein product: CASDPGGWGRDTEAFF.